This T cell receptor (beta chain) comes out of a study of cytomegalovirus exposure and HLA in healthy donors listed by TCRdb under 2017. Looking at the study overall: According to an earlier analysis of 587 of the donors, some 180 million T cells yielded roughly 110 million unique TCR beta sequences and approximately 300 Gb of sequence data. An early release that covered approximately 600 HLA-typed donors contained about 300 gigabases of sequencing data and 65 million to 100 million unique TCR sequences. Of the approximately 400 genotyped donors, over 65% fell in the genetic ancestry cluster associated with self-reported Caucasian donors. The study aimed to test whether cataloging public T cell receptors could reveal signatures of past pathogen exposure. The T cell repertoires of 550 to 850 subjects were profiled by immunosequencing and related to cytomegalovirus serostatus. In addition to the first cohort of around 670 subjects, a separate validation cohort of about 120 different subjects was used. To predict cytomegalovirus infection status, the study brought together high-throughput TCR immunosequencing, statistical association of individual TCRs with disease status, and machine learning. In a later analysis, previously published TCR beta repertoires from 666 donors were re-analyzed and high-resolution HLA genotyping was added so that TCR occurrence patterns could be studied. Rather than using new phenotypic data, the later analysis identified candidate immune exposures from TCR beta sequences and from how often those sequences occurred across donors. An earlier analysis of some 500 of the donors applied high-throughput TCR beta sequencing to assess whether each TCR beta V gene segment acted as functional or pseudogenic. Donor age, sex, ethnicity and CMV serostatus were compiled alongside the repertoire data. A later genetic analysis took genome-wide SNP genotypes for about three fifths of the 666 donors and used that subset as a discovery cohort. Every repertoire in the discovery cohort had been generated on one and the same sequencing platform. Both class I and class II loci were covered by HLA typing, at four-digit resolution. Typing coverage varied by locus: 629-630 donors for A, B, C, DRB1 and DQB1; roughly 520 for DQA1; nearly 610 for DPA1; roughly 450 for DPB1. Five DR-DQ haplotypes were handled as single units for association and clustering because linkage in the cohort was strong. Among roughly 400 genotyped donors of the cohort, an average of roughly 240,000 unique TCR beta nucleotide sequences were sequenced per donor, roughly 18% of them non-productive. Paper-wide results and their limitations: Because the 87-base-pair reads could not distinguish some IMGT-functional V segments, including TRBV6-2 and TRBV6-3, those segments were excluded. In a later analysis, around 15,000 TCR beta sequences were associated with specific HLA alleles at a false discovery rate of 0.05. In a later analysis, HLA-associated TCR beta chains were found to be more clonally expanded and to have lower generation probabilities than equally common non-associated chains. Only TCR beta chains were sequenced in this cohort, and the absence of alpha or paired-chain data limited detectable features. In a later analysis, TCR association rates were found to vary across HLA loci, with the most associated TCRs seen for DRB1 alleles and the fewest for HLA-C alleles. Assigning TCR associations to individual alleles was difficult when HLA alleles, especially DR and DQ, strongly co-occurred. In an earlier analysis of some 500 of the donors, most TCR beta V segments appeared in productive rearrangements about 90% or about 30% of the time, broadly matching IMGT annotations. Because HLA typing was unavailable for some donors at each locus, only the typed subset was used in association tests. In a later analysis, most CMV-associated TCR beta chains were found to appear HLA-restricted, with HLA associations seemingly driven largely by CMV exposure. According to the authors, the approach could potentially be generalized to other disease states and immunological phenotypes. Most TCR sequences were seen in very few donors, while some public TCRs were found in many individuals. Linkage disequilibrium might explain the correlated functional status among segregating V segments, but an unknown experimental factor could not be excluded. Because counts were too low, more than 15 rarely observed V segments, including chromosome 9 orphons, were left out of the earlier analysis of 500 to 750 of the donors. A cluster of highly shared sequence variants was judged likely to be a technical artifact of the sequencing pipeline. For the cohort, immune exposure information was limited to CMV serostatus. According to a later genetic analysis, donors in an Asian-associated ancestry cluster had fewer N-insertions in productive TCRs than the approximately 650-donor mean. A further reported finding was that TCR beta sequences accurately predicted the HLA-A and HLA-B alleles for most subjects in the first cohort. An association between a missense DCLRE1C variant and V-gene and J-gene trimming of TCR beta chains was found in a later genetic analysis and replicated in an independent cohort. The classifier was reported to diagnose cytomegalovirus status with high specificity and sensitivity in both the original and validation cohorts. A later analysis reported that several top co-occurrence clusters appeared linked to parvovirus B19, influenza, CMV and Epstein-Barr virus. In the study, some 160 TCR beta chains were listed as associated with cytomegalovirus. Roughly uniform sequencing depth across donors was assumed in presence/absence analyses, although this assumption may not hold. A few of the identified cytomegalovirus-associated TCR beta chains were confirmed in vitro to be specific for cytomegalovirus antigens.

A remark on this clone: What this receptor recognizes is not known. Qualities for individual bases were not recorded, and no much larger clone is one base off.

Receptors were amplified or captured by the immunoSEQ multiplex PCR assay. For the multiplex PCR, a mixture combining 60 forward primers for TCR Vbeta segments and 13 reverse primers for TCR Jbeta segments was used. The CDR3 region of rearranged TCR beta genes was amplified from genomic DNA with a multiplex PCR assay. On the Illumina HiSeq System, the amplified TCR beta libraries were sequenced as 87-base-pair reads. In the paper's pipeline: In a later analysis, 77 million or so unique TCR beta chains were counted across the roughly 700 repertoires, and approximately 9.9 million of these chains were shared by at least two donors. Raw reads were error-corrected and collapsed into unique sequences by a nearest-neighbor algorithm in which closely related sequences were merged to remove PCR and sequencing errors. Alignment of CDR3 sequences to IMGT reference sequences was used to assign V, D and J gene segments. For a sequence to be retained, a match of at least six nucleotides was required to both a V gene segment and a J gene segment. A rearrangement was called productive if the CDR3 had no stop codons and remained in frame with V and J, and every other rearrangement was called non-productive. Following IMGT convention, CDR3 was defined as the stretch from the second conserved V-encoded cysteine up to the conserved J-encoded phenylalanine. In an earlier analysis of around 540 of the donors, sequences lacking an unambiguous match to a single V gene segment were excluded. An earlier analysis of approximately 590 of the donors called V segments functional above 56.7% productive rearrangements and segregating when the between-donor standard deviation exceeded 5%. To diagnose cytomegalovirus status from the catalog of TCR beta chain sequences, a statistical classification framework was built. In a later analysis, TCR nucleotide sequences were compared against IMGT/GENE-DB human TR gene sequences so that V and J genes could be assigned. Using the TCRdist pipeline, a later analysis assigned CDR3 sequences along with most-parsimonious VDJ recombination scenarios. In a later analysis, every TCR beta chain was defined by the combination of its CDR3 amino acid sequence and its V-gene family, and reads without a unique V-gene family were dropped. In a later analysis, 450 to 600 highly shared, low-generation-probability nucleotide sequences were removed to address suspected cross-contamination and a sequencing artifact. In a later analysis, a clonal expansion index for each public chain was calculated from normalized within-repertoire ranks of inferred template counts. In a later analysis, generation probabilities were computed with a VDJ recombination model fitted to out-of-frame rearrangements, and the resulting probabilities were checked against IGoR. In a later analysis, TCR-TCR, TCR-HLA and TCR-CMV co-occurrence was scored with hypergeometric tests, and a repertoire-size bias correction was applied to TCR pairs. In a later analysis, false discovery rates were estimated by permuting HLA or CMV assignments 20 times. A later analysis grouped co-occurring TCRs with DBSCAN, adding TCRdist sequence similarity when clustering within HLA-allele-positive subsets. Repertoires with fewer than 30,000 or more than 120,000 public chains were left out of co-occurrence clustering, as were four to six repertoires with anomalous nucleotide sharing. The clones in this table, taken by TCRdb from immuneACCESS, are in-frame only. Not every clone is retained; where verified, under half of the shortfall comes from an unresolved V gene, and the cause of the rest is unknown. V and J calls and clone size are copied from that table; D and trimming were computed from the DNA. In this sample the table shows around 75,000 clones, about 76% of which occur a single time. The ten most abundant clones make up 3% to 4% of the sample.

The cohort consisted of some 730 healthy bone marrow donors. At the time of sampling, all cohort members were nominally healthy, though unrecorded immune exposures were likely present. The donor tested CMV seronegative and was one of the 352 seronegative cohort members. A peripheral blood sample was collected from each donor, and TCR beta sequencing was performed on peripheral blood mononuclear cells. The Qiagen DNeasy Blood Extraction Kit was used to extract genomic DNA from the blood cell samples. Counted from cysteine to phenylalanine, this CDR3 has 13 amino acids. The CDR3 DNA has 39 bases and is translated from base 1. The germline ends are 15 bases apart after V is trimmed by 7 bases and J by 5 bases. According to the germline V gene, CDR1 reads SGHDT and CDR2 reads YYEEEE.

The clonotype was recovered from a man between 18 and 35 years old in good health and CMV-seronegative. The sequence joins TRBV5-6 to TRBJ1-1; the D region possibly corresponds to TRBD1 (5 bases align). Sequencing was carried out using PBMCs. The CDR3 here reads CASYGADGTEAFF. The base sequence is TGTGCCAGCTATGGGGCCGATGGGACTGAAGCTTTCTTT.